The source of this T cell receptor beta chain is a study of blood T cell repertoires in COVID-19. Across the study: The cDNA or gDNA used as material had been derived from T cells, B-cell-depleted T cells, or PBMCs.

This clone appeared a few times. How the authors handled the data: Amplification with reference gene primers provided the estimates of nucleated cell counts. TCRdb's table, derived via immunoSEQ multiplex PCR, lists solely in-frame clones and lacks some. The V and J calls and clone size are taken from that table; D and trimming were inferred from the DNA. In the table there are approximately 250,000 clones, about 91% of which are singletons. The germline V gene has CDR1 MDHEN and CDR2 SYDVKM. With V trimmed by 0 bases and J by 5 bases, 13 bases remained unmatched. This CDR3 spans 18 amino acids. Participants spanned ages about 18 to 100 years and resided in 20 to 25 US areas. Cohort placement rested on clinical history that participants reported themselves.

This chain links TRBV28 with TRBJ2-1; 7 nucleotides align to TRBD1. The specimen was PBMCs or T cells enriched from blood (not recorded which). The receptor comes from a woman between 40 and 55 years old with acute COVID-19. Here the CDR3 DNA reads TGTGCCAGCAGTTTATGGATCCGAATATCCGGGACAGACAATGAGCAGTTCTTC. Residues: CASSLWIRISGTDNEQFF.